This record concerns one T cell receptor (beta chain) sequence. There are many counts of this clonotype. Which antigen it targets is not known. Qualities for individual bases were not recorded, and no much larger clone is one base off. Genomic DNA served as template for TCR beta VDJ combination and CDR3 sequence profiling. An Illumina HiSeq 2000 was used for TCR repertoire sequencing. The source study handled its data this way. TRBV/TRBJ rearrangement plots, CDR3 size and DJ length profiles, and Simpson's diversity index were used to evaluate the repertoires. Whichever DNA sequence was most abundant in the deep sequencing data was defined as the immunodominant clone. CDR3 amino acid sequences were screened for sharing across subjects and compared with published repertoires and the VDJdb database. TCRdb ran its own pipeline on the public reads, namely fastp trimming at Q25 and MiXCR clone calling, and kept in-frame beta chains. Each CDR3 protein appears once, grouped with its most common genes and DNA. TCRdb's processing, not the authors' own work, is the source of the V and J calls. This sample is represented by some 150,000 distinct CDR3 sequences; about 54% of them were singletons. Less than 15% of the sample lies in the top ten.

This sample was taken from a study of CD8+CD57+ T cells in acquired aplastic anemia (dated by TCRdb to the late 2010s). About the investigation overall: Extracted DNA from sorted CD4+ and CD8+ cells averaged around 2.9 ug, ranging from roughly 0.17 to 30 ug. A CD8+CD57+ expansion meant a frequency higher than the mean frequency seen in healthy subjects.

On the study overall, not on this receptor specifically: CD8+ Simpson's diversity did not differ significantly between patients and healthy controls (P=0.060). Roughly 30 CD8+ CDR3 sequences were found to be shared between patients and controls, but these sequences appeared to be highly expressed in patients and within the immunodominant clones of the patients.

Expansion of CD8+CD57+ cells had been shown by flow cytometry in the patients chosen for sequencing. Every patient had a diagnosis of severe acquired aplastic anemia based on International Study of Aplastic Anemia and Agranulocytosis and Camitta criteria. No therapy had been received by the patients at the time of blood sampling. In the study, sorted CD4+ and CD8+ blood T cells from patients with severe aplastic anemia and from healthy subjects underwent deep sequencing of TCR repertoires. In the USA, patient enrollment took place under clinicaltrials.gov protocols 00001620, 01623167, 00001397, 00071045, 00081523 and 00961064. Ficoll-Paque density gradient centrifugation was used to isolate peripheral blood mononuclear cells. Before DNA extraction, CD4+ and CD8+ T cells were sorted by FACS or by magnetic beads. Sequencing input: sorted CD4+, CD8+, or CD8+CD57+ T cells (not recorded which) from PBMCs. The receptor was isolated from a human donor with aplastic anemia.

The sequenced DNA is TGCGCCAGCAGCTTCGACCCCGGGACAGGGGCACACAATGAGCAGTTCTTC. It specifies CASSFDPGTGAHNEQFF. The sequence links TRBV5-1 to TRBJ2-1, with 10 bases matching TRBD1. The germline V gene encodes CDR1 SGHRS and CDR2 YFSETQ. After removal of 2 bases from V and 5 bases from J, the junction retains 10 bases not matched to a gene. Its CDR3 holds 17 amino acids, cysteine through phenylalanine. Only CDR3 DNA is held: 51 bases, read in frame from base 1. The CDR3 plus the reference TRBV5-1 and TRBJ2-1 genes for the other parts give the full variable domain: KAGVTQTPRYLIKTRGQQVTLSCSPISGHRSVSWYQQTPGQGLQFLFEYFSETQRNKGNFPGRFSGRQFSNSRSEMNVSTLELGDSALYLCASSFDPGTGAHNEQFFGPGTRLTVL.